The clone carrying this T cell receptor (beta chain) was seen ten or more times. The antigen is unknown. This sample was included in a study of CD8 T cells in ankylosing spondylitis. TCRdb fed the 5' RACE reads into MiXCR, producing one record per CDR3 protein. The sample holds some 220,000 distinct CDR3 sequences, about 7% seen once. Study observations and caveats: A TCR beta motif of several highly homologous variants appeared characteristic of ankylosing spondylitis blood.

The sequenced material came from blood, either unsorted or a sorted T cell fraction (not recorded which). The sequence was collected from a male donor with ankylosing spondylitis.

The CDR3 coding sequence is TGCAGTGCTCCAGGGGTCATGAACACTGAAGCTTTCTTT. Protein product: CSAPGVMNTEAFF. The V and J genes are TRBV20-1 and TRBJ1-1, with D maybe TRBD1 (6 bases). Germline V gives CDR1 DFQATT, CDR2 SNEGSKA (reference sequence). Trimming took off 5 bases at V and 0 bases at J, with 10 bases between the two ends. This CDR3 comprises 13 residues.